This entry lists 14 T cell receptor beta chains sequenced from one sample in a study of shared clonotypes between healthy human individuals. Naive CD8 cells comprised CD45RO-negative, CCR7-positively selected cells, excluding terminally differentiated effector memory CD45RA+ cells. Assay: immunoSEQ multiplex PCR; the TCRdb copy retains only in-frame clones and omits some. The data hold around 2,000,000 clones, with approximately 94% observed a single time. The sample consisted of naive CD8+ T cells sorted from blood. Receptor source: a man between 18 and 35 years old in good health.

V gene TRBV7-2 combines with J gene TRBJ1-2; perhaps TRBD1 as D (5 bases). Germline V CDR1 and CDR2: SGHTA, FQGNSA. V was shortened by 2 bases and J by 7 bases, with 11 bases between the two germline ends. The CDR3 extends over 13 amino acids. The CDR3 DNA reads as TGTGCCAGCAGCTTAAATCAGGGAAGTGGCTACACCTTC. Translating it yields CASSLNQGSGYTF. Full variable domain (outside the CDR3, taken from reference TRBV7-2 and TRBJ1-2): GAGVSQSPSNKVTEKGKDVELRCDPISGHTALYWYRQSLGQGLEFLIYFQGNSAPDKSGLPSDRFSAERTGGSVSTLTIQRTQQEDSAVYLCASSLNQGSGYTFGSGTRLTVV.

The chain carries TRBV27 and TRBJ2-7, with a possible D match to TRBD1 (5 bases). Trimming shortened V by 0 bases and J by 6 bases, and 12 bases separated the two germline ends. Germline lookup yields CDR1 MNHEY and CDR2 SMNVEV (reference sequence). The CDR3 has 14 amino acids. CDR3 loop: CASSLSGVESEQYF. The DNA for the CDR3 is TGTGCCAGCAGTTTATCAGGGGTCGAAAGCGAGCAGTACTTC.

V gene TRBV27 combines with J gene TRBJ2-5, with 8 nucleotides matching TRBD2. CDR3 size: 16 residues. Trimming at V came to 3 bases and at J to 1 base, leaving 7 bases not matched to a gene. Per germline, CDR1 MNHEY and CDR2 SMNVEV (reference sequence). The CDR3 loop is CASSLTIAGFQETQYF. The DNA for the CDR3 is TGTGCCAGCAGTTTGACGATAGCGGGATTCCAAGAGACCCAGTACTTC.

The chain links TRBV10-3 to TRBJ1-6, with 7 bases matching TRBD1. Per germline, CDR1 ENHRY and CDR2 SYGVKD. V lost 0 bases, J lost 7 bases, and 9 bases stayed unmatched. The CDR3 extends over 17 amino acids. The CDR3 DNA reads TGTGCCATCAGTGAGTCGACGACAGGGAGTTGGAATTCACCCCTCCACTTT. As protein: CAISESTTGSWNSPLHF.

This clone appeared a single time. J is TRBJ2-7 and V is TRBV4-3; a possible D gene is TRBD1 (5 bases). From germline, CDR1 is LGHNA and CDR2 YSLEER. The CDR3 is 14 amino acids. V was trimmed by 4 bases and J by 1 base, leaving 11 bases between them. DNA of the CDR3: TGCGCCAGCAGCCCTGGGGCCGGGTCCTACGAGCAGTACTTC. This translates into CASSPGAGSYEQYF.

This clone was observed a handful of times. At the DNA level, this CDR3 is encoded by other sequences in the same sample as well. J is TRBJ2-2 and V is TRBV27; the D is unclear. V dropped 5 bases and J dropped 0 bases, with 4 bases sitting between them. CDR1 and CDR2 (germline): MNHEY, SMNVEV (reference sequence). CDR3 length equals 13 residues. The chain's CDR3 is CASSPPNTGELFF. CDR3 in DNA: TGTGCCAGCAGTCCACCGAACACCGGGGAGCTGTTTTTT.

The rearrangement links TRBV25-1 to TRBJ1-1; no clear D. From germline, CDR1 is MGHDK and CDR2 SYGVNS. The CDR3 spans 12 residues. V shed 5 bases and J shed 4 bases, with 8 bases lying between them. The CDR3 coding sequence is TGTGCCAGCAGTTTCGGTTCCACTGAAGCTTTCTTT. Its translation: CASSFGSTEAFF.

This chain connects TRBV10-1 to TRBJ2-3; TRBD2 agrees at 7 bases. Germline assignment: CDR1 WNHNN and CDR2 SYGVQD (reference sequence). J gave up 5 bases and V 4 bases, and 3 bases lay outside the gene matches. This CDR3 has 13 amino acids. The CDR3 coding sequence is TGCGCCAGCAGTGTTCGGGGGGTAGATACGCAGTATTTT. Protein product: CASSVRGVDTQYF.

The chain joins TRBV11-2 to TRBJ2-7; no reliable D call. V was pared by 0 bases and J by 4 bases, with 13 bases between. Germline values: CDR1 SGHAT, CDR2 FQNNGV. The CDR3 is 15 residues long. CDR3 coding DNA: TGTGCCAGCAGCTTAGATGCTGGAGACGGTTACGAGCAGTACTTC. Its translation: CASSLDAGDGYEQYF.

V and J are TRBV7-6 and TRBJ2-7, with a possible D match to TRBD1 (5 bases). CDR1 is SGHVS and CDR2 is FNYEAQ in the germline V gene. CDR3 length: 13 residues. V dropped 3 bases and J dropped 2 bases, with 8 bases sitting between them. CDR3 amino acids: CASSFGAPYEQYF. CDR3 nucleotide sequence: TGTGCCAGCAGCTTTGGGGCCCCCTACGAGCAGTACTTC.

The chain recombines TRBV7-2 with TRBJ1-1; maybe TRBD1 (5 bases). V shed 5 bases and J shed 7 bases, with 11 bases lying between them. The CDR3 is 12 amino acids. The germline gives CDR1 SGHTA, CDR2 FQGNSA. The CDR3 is CASSGNRHEAFF. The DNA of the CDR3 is TGTGCCAGCAGCGGGAACAGGCATGAAGCTTTCTTT.

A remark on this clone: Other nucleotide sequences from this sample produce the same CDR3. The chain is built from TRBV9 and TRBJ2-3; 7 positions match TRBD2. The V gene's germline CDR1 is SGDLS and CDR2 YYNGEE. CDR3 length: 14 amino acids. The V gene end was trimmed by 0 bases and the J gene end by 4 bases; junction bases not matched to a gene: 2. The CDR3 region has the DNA TGTGCCAGCAGCGTAGCGGGAGGCGCAGATACGCAGTATTTT. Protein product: CASSVAGGADTQYF.

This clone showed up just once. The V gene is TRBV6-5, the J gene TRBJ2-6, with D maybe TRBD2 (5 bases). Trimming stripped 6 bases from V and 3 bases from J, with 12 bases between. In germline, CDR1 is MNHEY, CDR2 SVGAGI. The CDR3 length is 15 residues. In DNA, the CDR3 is TGTGCCAGCAGGCCCCCAGAGGGTGGGGCCAACGTCCTGACTTTC. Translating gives CASRPPEGGANVLTF.

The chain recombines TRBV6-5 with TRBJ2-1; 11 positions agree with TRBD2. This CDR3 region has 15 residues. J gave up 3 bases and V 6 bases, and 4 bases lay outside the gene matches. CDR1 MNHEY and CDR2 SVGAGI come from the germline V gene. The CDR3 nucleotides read TGTGCCAGCAGCGTAACTAGCGGGGGCTACAATGAGCAGTTCTTC. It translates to CASSVTSGGYNEQFF.